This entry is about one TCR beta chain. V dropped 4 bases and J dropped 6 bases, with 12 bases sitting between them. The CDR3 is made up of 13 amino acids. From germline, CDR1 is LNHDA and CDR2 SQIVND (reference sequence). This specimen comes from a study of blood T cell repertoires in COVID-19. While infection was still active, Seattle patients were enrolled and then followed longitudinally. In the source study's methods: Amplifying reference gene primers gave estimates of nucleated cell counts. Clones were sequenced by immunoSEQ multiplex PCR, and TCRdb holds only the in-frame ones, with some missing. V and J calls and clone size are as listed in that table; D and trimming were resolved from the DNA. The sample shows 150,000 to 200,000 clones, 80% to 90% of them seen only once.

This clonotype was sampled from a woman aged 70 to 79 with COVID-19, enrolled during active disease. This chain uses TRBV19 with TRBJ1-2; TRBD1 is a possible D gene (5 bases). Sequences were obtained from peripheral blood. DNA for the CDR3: TGTGCCAGTAGTAATGGGGCCGACAATGGCTACACCTTC. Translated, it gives CASSNGADNGYTF.